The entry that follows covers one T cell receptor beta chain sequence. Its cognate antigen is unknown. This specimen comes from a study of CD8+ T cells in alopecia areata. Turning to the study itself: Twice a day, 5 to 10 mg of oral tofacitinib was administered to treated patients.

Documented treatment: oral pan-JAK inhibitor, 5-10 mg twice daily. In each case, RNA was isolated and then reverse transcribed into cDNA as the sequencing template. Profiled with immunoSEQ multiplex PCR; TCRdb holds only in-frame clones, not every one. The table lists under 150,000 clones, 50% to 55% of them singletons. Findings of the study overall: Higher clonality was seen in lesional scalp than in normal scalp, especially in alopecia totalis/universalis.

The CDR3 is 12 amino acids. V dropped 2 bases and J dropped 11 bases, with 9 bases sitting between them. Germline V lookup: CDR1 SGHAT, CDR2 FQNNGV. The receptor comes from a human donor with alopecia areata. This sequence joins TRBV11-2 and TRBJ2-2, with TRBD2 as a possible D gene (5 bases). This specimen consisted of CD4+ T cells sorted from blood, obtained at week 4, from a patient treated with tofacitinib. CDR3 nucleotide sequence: TGTGCCAGCAGCTTACGACGGGAAGAGCTGTTTTTT. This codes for CASSLRREELFF.